These 14 T cell receptor beta chains originate from one sample sequenced in a study of control samples from healthy donors and cancer patients. Data came from immunoSEQ multiplex PCR; TCRdb stores just in-frame clones and leaves some out. The sample consists of 95,000 to 150,000 clones, roughly 90% of them appearing once. What was sequenced was blood. The receptors come from a man in his fifties or sixties in good health.

The chain combines TRBV10-3 with TRBJ1-2; 7 nucleotides line up with TRBD1. The V and J ends lost 4 bases and 0 bases, in that order; junction bases with no gene match: 5. CDR1 is ENHRY and CDR2 is SYGVKD in the germline V gene. The CDR3 spans 15 residues. The CDR3 nucleotides are TGTGCCATCAGTGGGGGACAGCAATCTAACTATGGCTACACCTTC. Its translation is CAISGGQQSNYGYTF.

The CDR3 here is CASSSGPGYTF. DNA of the CDR3: TGTGCCAGCAGCTCGGGACCGGGCTACACCTTC. The V and J genes are TRBV3-1 (or the pseudogene TRBV3-2) and TRBJ1-2, with a weak D call TRBD1 (5 bases). V was shortened by 5 bases and J by 8 bases, with 9 bases between the two germline ends. The CDR3 is 11 amino acids. CDR1 is LGHDT and CDR2 is YNNKEL in the germline V gene (reference sequence).

This chain uses TRBV27 with TRBJ2-1; D ambiguous. V lost 3 bases, J lost 5 bases, and 2 bases lay in between. The CDR3 covers 11 residues. Germline loops: CDR1 MNHEY, CDR2 SMNVEV (reference sequence). For the CDR3, the DNA is TGTGCCAGCAGTTTGCACAATGAGCAGTTCTTC. Amino acid sequence: CASSLHNEQFF.

The V gene is TRBV28, the J gene TRBJ2-3, with TRBD1 matching 9 bases. Germline V lookup: CDR1 MDHEN, CDR2 SYDVKM. Trimming at V came to 6 bases and at J to 3 bases, leaving 13 bases not matched to a gene. This CDR3 is 17 amino acids long. The CDR3 coding sequence is TGTGCCAGCAGCTCTCCCTCCGGGACAGGGATAACAGATACGCAGTATTTT. Its translation is CASSSPSGTGITDTQYF. Full variable domain (remainder filled in from reference TRBV28 and TRBJ2-3): DVKVTQSSRYLVKRTGEKVFLECVQDMDHENMFWYRQDPGLGLRLIYFSYDVKMKEKGDIPEGYSVSREKKERFSLILESASTNQTSMYLCASSSPSGTGITDTQYFGPGTRLTVL.

V gene TRBV9 combines with J gene TRBJ1-6; D is uncertain. CDR1 SGDLS and CDR2 YYNGEE come from the germline V gene. The CDR3 is made up of 13 amino acids. The V end lost 3 bases, the J end lost 6 bases, and 7 bases lay between the germline ends. Here the CDR3 reads CASSGGSNSPLHF. In nucleotides, the CDR3 is TGTGCCAGCAGCGGAGGGAGTAATTCACCCCTCCACTTT.

The chain is built from TRBV5-1 and TRBJ1-4, with 8 bases matching TRBD1. CDR1 SGHRS and CDR2 YFSETQ come from the germline V gene. With V trimmed by 5 bases and J by 4 bases, 1 base remained unmatched. The CDR3 sequence is 13 residues long. CDR3 sequence: CASRDRDNEKLFF. The CDR3 nucleotides read TGCGCCAGCAGGGACAGGGATAATGAAAAACTGTTTTTT.

V is TRBV9 and J is TRBJ2-5; 12 positions agree with TRBD2. Trimming took 0 bases from V and 4 from J; bases not matched to a gene: 7. In germline, CDR1 is SGDLS, CDR2 YYNGEE. CDR3 size: 17 residues. The CDR3 DNA reads as TGTGCCAGCAGCGTAGGAGCTAGCGGGGGGGCCGGAGAGACCCAGTACTTC. It encodes CASSVGASGGAGETQYF. The variable domain in full, with the rest retrieved from reference TRBV9 and TRBJ2-5, is DSGVTQTPKHLITATGQRVTLRCSPRSGDLSVYWYQQSLDQGLQFLIQYYNGEERAKGNILERFSAQQFPDLHSELNLSSLELGDSALYFCASSVGASGGAGETQYFGPGTRLLVL.

The chain is built from TRBV6-5 and TRBJ2-7, with TRBD1 as a possible D gene (5 bases). Germline lookup yields CDR1 MNHEY and CDR2 SVGAGI. V lost 6 bases and J lost 3, with 15 bases in between. The CDR3 spans 14 residues. The CDR3 DNA follows: TGTGCCAGCAGAACGTTAGCAGGACACTACGAGCAGTACTTC. Translated: CASRTLAGHYEQYF.

The count of this clone is one. The CDR3 loop is CASSYSRVAHTGELFF. For the CDR3, the DNA is TGTGCCAGCAGTTACTCGCGGGTTGCGCACACCGGGGAGCTGTTTTTT. The chain is built from TRBV6-2 or TRBV6-3 and TRBJ2-2; maybe TRBD2 (5 bases). The V gene lost 0 bases and the J gene lost 3 bases, with 11 bases spanning the gap. The CDR3 covers 16 residues. Germline V gene lookup returns CDR1 MNHEY and CDR2 SVGEGT.

This chain links TRBV7-2 with TRBJ2-3, with 8 bases matching TRBD1. Germline V CDR1 and CDR2: SGHTA, FQGNSA. This CDR3 spans 16 amino acids. Trimming cost V 1 base and J 0 bases; bases outside gene matches: 3. In nucleotides, the CDR3 is TGTGCCAGCAGCTTAGGCAGGGGGCGAAGCACAGATACGCAGTATTTT. It translates to CASSLGRGRSTDTQYF.

This rearrangement joins TRBV30 to TRBJ2-4; D is ambiguous. CDR1 is GTSNPN, CDR2 SVGIG, per germline (reference sequence). The CDR3 length is 14 residues. The germline V and J ends were trimmed by 0 bases and 3 bases, with 9 bases remaining between them. The CDR3: CAWSVGVLKNIQYF. The CDR3 nucleotides read TGTGCCTGGAGTGTAGGAGTCCTCAAAAACATTCAGTACTTC.

The J gene is TRBJ2-7, the V gene TRBV9; 9 bases align to TRBD1. Trimming took 3 bases from V and 5 from J; bases not matched to a gene: 9. The CDR3 covers 15 residues. The V gene's germline CDR1 is SGDLS and CDR2 YYNGEE. The CDR3 DNA sequence: TGTGCCAGCAGCGCTAGGACAGGGGAGACAGACGAGCAGTACTTC. It specifies CASSARTGETDEQYF.

This clone was counted once. This chain joins TRBV6-2 or TRBV6-3 and TRBJ1-1, with TRBD1 as a possible D gene (5 bases). CDR1 and CDR2 (germline): MNHEY, SVGEGT. CDR3 length: 17 residues. V was clipped by 0 bases and J by 2 bases, with 16 bases between them. The CDR3 sequence: CASSYSGRVNFNTEAFF. DNA for the CDR3: TGTGCCAGCAGTTACTCTGGCAGGGTGAATTTCAACACTGAAGCTTTCTTT.

This chain connects TRBV5-1 to TRBJ2-1; TRBD1 aligns across 7 bases. The CDR3 length is 16 residues. Losses at the gene ends were 1 base for V and 5 bases for J; bases not matched to a gene: 9. CDR1 and CDR2 (germline): SGHRS, YFSETQ. The chain's CDR3 is CASSLSPGQPNNEQFF. The CDR3 DNA reads as TGCGCCAGCAGCTTGAGCCCGGGACAGCCCAACAATGAGCAGTTCTTC.